These 28 T cell receptor beta chains share one sample of origin, sequenced in a study of shared clonotypes between healthy human individuals. Method: immunoSEQ multiplex PCR; TCRdb's copy keeps in-frame clones and lacks some. The sample lists some 2.1 million clones; around 95% were seen once. The sample was naive CD4+ T cells sorted from blood. Regarding subset: CD45RA+ positively selected. These receptors were taken from a man aged 18-30 years in good health.

This chain connects TRBV6-1 to TRBJ1-2, with D possibly matching TRBD1 (6 bases). Trimming pared 2 bases from V and 5 bases from J, leaving 15 bases between. CDR1 is MNHNS and CDR2 is SASEGT in the germline V gene. This CDR3 contains 15 residues. CDR3 sequence (DNA): TGTGCCAGCAGTGAATCTCACTTAGGGGGGTATGGCTACACCTTC. It translates to CASSESHLGGYGYTF.

The chain carries TRBV28 and TRBJ2-7; unclear D gene. The V gene's germline CDR1 is MDHEN and CDR2 SYDVKM. This CDR3 has 14 residues. V dropped 4 bases and J dropped 2 bases, with 12 bases sitting between them. CDR3 sequence: CASSSIFETYEQYF. The CDR3, as DNA: TGTGCCAGCAGTTCCATCTTTGAGACCTACGAGCAGTACTTC.

A note on this clone: At the DNA level, this CDR3 is encoded by other sequences in the same sample as well. This chain joins TRBV18 and TRBJ2-5, with no clear D. The CDR3 spans 13 residues. Germline CDR1 is KGHSH and CDR2 is LQKENI. The ends were cut back, 4 bases at V and 2 bases at J, with 8 bases in the middle. CDR3 sequence (DNA): TGTGCCAGCTCACGCTCTAGTCAAGAGACCCAGTACTTC. It encodes CASSRSSQETQYF.

V and J are TRBV5-1 and TRBJ2-7, with 11 bases identical to TRBD2. Germline V gene sequence: CDR1 SGHRS, CDR2 YFSETQ. The V and J ends lost 3 bases and 3 bases, in that order; junction bases with no gene match: 5. The CDR3 loop spans 15 amino acids. The CDR3 is CASSYGLAGGYEQYF. The CDR3 nucleotides are TGCGCCAGCAGCTACGGGCTAGCGGGGGGCTACGAGCAGTACTTC. Complete variable domain (other parts from reference TRBV5-1 and TRBJ2-7): KAGVTQTPRYLIKTRGQQVTLSCSPISGHRSVSWYQQTPGQGLQFLFEYFSETQRNKGNFPGRFSGRQFSNSRSEMNVSTLELGDSALYLCASSYGLAGGYEQYFGPGTRLTVT.

The chain is built from TRBV4-1 and TRBJ1-4; 7 nucleotides line up with TRBD1. V shed 3 bases, J shed 4 bases, and the junction held 2 bases outside the gene matches. The CDR3 is 14 amino acids. Germline V gives CDR1 MGHRA, CDR2 YSYEKL. In nucleotides, the CDR3 is TGCGCCAGCAGCCAGGGACAGATTAATGAAAAACTGTTTTTT. Residues: CASSQGQINEKLFF.

This chain uses TRBV27 with TRBJ2-7; D not resolved. CDR3 size: 13 residues. V was shortened by 5 bases and J by 3 bases, with 11 bases between the two germline ends. The V gene's germline CDR1 is MNHEY and CDR2 SMNVEV (reference sequence). The chain's CDR3 is CASSPHRFYEQYF. Here the CDR3 DNA reads TGTGCCAGCAGTCCCCATAGATTCTACGAGCAGTACTTC.

The rearrangement links TRBV2 to TRBJ1-1; 12 nucleotides match TRBD1. Germline CDR1 and CDR2: SNHLY and FYNNEI. This CDR3 has 15 residues. Trimming at V came to 6 bases and at J to 5 bases, leaving 7 bases not matched to a gene. The CDR3 reads CASRIGTGGLTEAFF. The CDR3 region has the DNA TGTGCCAGCAGGATAGGGACAGGGGGCCTTACTGAAGCTTTCTTT.

A few counts support this clone. The same CDR3 is also encoded by other DNA sequences in this sample. The rearrangement joins TRBV6-5 to TRBJ1-2, with a possible D match to TRBD1 (5 bases). Per germline, CDR1 MNHEY and CDR2 SVGAGI. CDR3 length: 12 residues. The V end was cut by 5 bases, the J end by 5 bases, with 9 bases between. CDR3 in DNA: TGTGCCAGCAGTAGGGACGGTTATGGCTACACCTTC. Translation: CASSRDGYGYTF.

V usage is TRBV4-3 and J usage is TRBJ1-2; a possible D gene is TRBD1 (5 bases). CDR3 size: 16 residues. Deletions cut 0 bases from V and 2 bases from J, with 13 bases between. CDR1 is LGHNA, CDR2 YSLEER, per germline. CDR3 loop: CASSQEEAGLNYGYTF. The CDR3 bases are TGCGCCAGCAGCCAAGAGGAGGCAGGGCTAAACTATGGCTACACCTTC.

The chain is built from TRBV29-1 and TRBJ1-3; D call uncertain. The CDR3 consists of 12 residues. Trimming removed 6 bases at V and 1 base at J, with 7 bases between. Germline V gives CDR1 SQVTM, CDR2 ANQGSEA. In nucleotides, the CDR3 is TGCAGCGTACGGGAATCTGGAAACACCATATATTTT. Translation gives CSVRESGNTIYF.

In its sample, this clone was seen a few times. This chain links TRBV7-2 with TRBJ2-2; no clear D. V was trimmed by 2 bases and J by 0 bases, leaving 7 bases between them. The CDR3 covers 15 residues. The germline V gene has CDR1 SGHTA and CDR2 FQGNSA. The CDR3 region has the DNA TGTGCCAGCAGCTTAAGGCAGGCGAACACCGGGGAGCTGTTTTTT. It specifies CASSLRQANTGELFF.

V usage is TRBV5-1 and J usage is TRBJ2-3, with a tentative D call TRBD2 (6 bases). The CDR3 is made up of 16 amino acids. With 0 bases removed from V and 0 bases from J, the gap between germline ends came to 11 bases. In germline, CDR1 is SGHRS, CDR2 YFSETQ. The CDR3 DNA follows: TGCGCCAGCAGCTTGGCTATAGCGGCTAGCACAGATACGCAGTATTTT. Translated, it gives CASSLAIAASTDTQYF.

About this clone: This CDR3 is also generated by other DNA sequences in the sample. V is TRBV9 and J is TRBJ2-7; the match to TRBD2 covers 10 bases. V lost 0 bases, J lost 2 bases, and 2 bases stayed unmatched. CDR1 and CDR2 from the germline V gene are SGDLS and YYNGEE. The CDR3 runs 15 residues. This CDR3 reads CASSVGLAGAYEQYF. The CDR3 DNA sequence: TGTGCCAGCAGCGTAGGGCTAGCGGGGGCCTACGAGCAGTACTTC.

This clone was seen just once. The chain carries TRBV5-1 and TRBJ2-2; D might be TRBD1 (6 bases). From germline, CDR1 is SGHRS and CDR2 YFSETQ. CDR3 length: 14 residues. The V end was cut by 1 base, the J end by 7 bases, with 11 bases between. This CDR3 is CASSLYRDGGELFF. CDR3 DNA: TGCGCCAGCAGCTTGTACAGGGATGGCGGGGAGCTGTTTTTT. Full variable domain (remainder filled in from reference TRBV5-1 and TRBJ2-2): KAGVTQTPRYLIKTRGQQVTLSCSPISGHRSVSWYQQTPGQGLQFLFEYFSETQRNKGNFPGRFSGRQFSNSRSEMNVSTLELGDSALYLCASSLYRDGGELFFGEGSRLTVL.

With regard to this clone: The sample holds other DNA sequences that translate to the same CDR3. V and J are TRBV10-1 and TRBJ2-7, with no clear D. CDR1 WNHNN and CDR2 SYGVQD come from the germline V gene (reference sequence). V lost 2 bases to trimming and J lost 0 bases, with 2 bases between them. This CDR3 is built from 12 residues. The CDR3 DNA is TGCGCCAGCAGTGAGACCTCCTACGAGCAGTACTTC. Translated: CASSETSYEQYF.

On this clone: The sample carries other DNA sequences with the same CDR3. CDR3 coding DNA: TGTGCCAGCAGCTTAGACACCTATGGCTACACCTTC. It yields the protein CASSLDTYGYTF. The chain has TRBV7-9 and TRBJ1-2; D call uncertain. The CDR3 is 12 residues long. Trimming shortened V by 1 base and J by 4 bases, and 4 bases separated the two germline ends. Germline loops: CDR1 SEHNR, CDR2 FQNEAQ (reference sequence).

The V call is TRBV6-5, the J call TRBJ1-6; no firm D call. In germline, CDR1 is MNHEY, CDR2 SVGAGI. V was clipped by 6 bases and J by 8 bases, with 17 bases between them. The length of the CDR3 is 15 residues. CDR3 region: CASRRRGGMDSPLHF. The CDR3 bases are TGTGCCAGCAGACGCCGGGGAGGGATGGATTCACCCCTCCACTTT.

V and J are TRBV7-8 and TRBJ2-2; D could derive from TRBD1 or TRBD2 (5 bases each). Germline CDR1 SGHVS, CDR2 FQNEAQ. This CDR3 region has 17 residues. V lost 6 bases and J lost 1, with 18 bases in between. The CDR3 DNA is TGTGCCAGCAGTCCAAGCGGTTGGGGCTTGAACACCGGGGAGCTGTTTTTT. Amino acid sequence: CASSPSGWGLNTGELFF.

The V and J genes are TRBV5-6 and TRBJ1-1; D perhaps matches TRBD1 (5 bases). CDR1 is SGHDT, CDR2 YYEEEE, per germline. The CDR3 contains 16 residues. Deletions cut 7 bases from V and 0 bases from J, with 19 bases between. CDR3 coding DNA: TGTGCCAGCTCCACGTATGGCAGGGTAATGAACACTGAAGCTTTCTTT. Protein sequence: CASSTYGRVMNTEAFF.

The chain recombines TRBV5-5 with TRBJ2-5; TRBD1 might be the D (6 bases). V shed 0 bases and J shed 4 bases, with 13 bases lying between them. Germline CDR1 is SGHKS and CDR2 is YYEKEE (reference sequence). The CDR3 has 15 amino acids. CDR3: CASSLDSGAPETQYF. CDR3 in DNA: TGTGCCAGCAGCTTGGACTCAGGGGCGCCAGAGACCCAGTACTTC.

The chain carries TRBV28 and TRBJ1-2; 7 nucleotides agree with TRBD1. The V gene end was trimmed by 3 bases and the J gene end by 4 bases; junction bases not matched to a gene: 5. The germline gives CDR1 MDHEN, CDR2 SYDVKM. The CDR3 runs 14 residues. In DNA, the CDR3 is TGTGCCAGCAGTTTGAAGGGACAGTTCTATGGCTACACCTTC. Translation gives CASSLKGQFYGYTF.

The rearrangement uses TRBV18 and TRBJ1-2; perhaps TRBD1 as D (5 bases). V shed 0 bases and J shed 2 bases, with 13 bases lying between them. Germline CDR1 and CDR2: KGHSH and LQKENI. This CDR3 has 16 residues. The CDR3 reads CASSPPAAGQNYGYTF. As DNA, the CDR3 is TGTGCCAGCTCACCACCCGCCGCAGGGCAAAACTATGGCTACACCTTC. The entire variable domain, with the rest obtained from reference TRBV18 and TRBJ1-2, is as follows: NAGVMQNPRHLVRRRGQEARLRCSPMKGHSHVYWYRQLPEEGLKFMVYLQKENIIDESGMPKERFSAEFPKEGPSILRIQQVVRGDSAAYFCASSPPAAGQNYGYTFGSGTRLTVV.

The chain uses TRBV7-6 and TRBJ2-7; tentatively, D is TRBD1 (6 bases). With 5 bases removed from V and 3 bases from J, the gap between germline ends came to 11 bases. The CDR3 totals 13 residues. Germline V gives CDR1 SGHVS, CDR2 FNYEAQ. The CDR3 here is CASSMGHSYEQYF. CDR3 coding DNA: TGTGCCAGCAGCATGGGACACAGCTACGAGCAGTACTTC.

This clone has just one count. The same CDR3 arises from other DNA sequences in this sample as well. The chain's CDR3 is CASSQGDRDQETQYF. Here the CDR3 DNA reads TGCGCCAGCAGCCAAGGCGATAGGGACCAAGAGACCCAGTACTTC. The V gene is TRBV4-3, the J gene TRBJ2-5, with unresolved D. The CDR3 sequence is 15 residues long. The germline gives CDR1 LGHNA, CDR2 YSLEER. Trimming stripped 1 base from V and 0 bases from J, with 9 bases between.

J is TRBJ1-4 and V is TRBV5-1; D is perhaps TRBD1 (5 bases). V lost 5 bases and J lost 5, with 13 bases in between. Germline CDR1 SGHRS, CDR2 YFSETQ. CDR3 length equals 14 residues. The CDR3 DNA reads TGCGCCAGCAGTTCCCAGGGTAAAAATGAAAAACTGTTTTTT. It specifies CASSSQGKNEKLFF.

V and J are TRBV5-1 and TRBJ2-7, with D possibly called TRBD1 or TRBD2 (5 bases each). Looked up from germline, CDR1 is SGHRS and CDR2 is YFSETQ. The CDR3 totals 13 residues. The ends were cut back, 6 bases at V and 3 bases at J, with 13 bases in the middle. CDR3 coding DNA: TGCGCCAGCAACCGGGACGGTAGCTACGAGCAGTACTTC. Protein product: CASNRDGSYEQYF.

This sequence joins TRBV4-1 and TRBJ1-1; D is possibly TRBD1 (5 bases). Deletions cut 6 bases from V and 6 bases from J, with 26 bases between. CDR1 and CDR2 from the germline V gene are MGHRA and YSYEKL. The CDR3 consists of 17 residues. The CDR3 here is CASRLGGFRDPAAEAFF. The CDR3 DNA is TGCGCCAGCAGACTCGGTGGGTTTAGGGACCCAGCCGCTGAAGCTTTCTTT.

CDR3 sequence reads: CASSPRPGAGERYNEQFF. The CDR3 DNA reads TGTGCCAGCTCACCAAGACCGGGCGCGGGAGAGAGATACAATGAGCAGTTCTTC. This chain joins TRBV18 and TRBJ2-1; 7 bases agree with TRBD2. The germline CDR1 and CDR2 sequences are KGHSH and LQKENI. V lost 2 bases, J lost 4 bases, and 14 bases stayed unmatched. This CDR3 contains 18 residues.